Below, 32 T cell receptor beta chains from the same sample are listed, as sequenced in a study of early T cells in non-severe SARS-CoV-2 infection. A single record per CDR3 protein comes from TCRdb applying MiXCR to the 5' RACE reads. The sample contains about 76,000 distinct CDR3 sequences, 15% to 18% of which appear only once. The source material was whole blood. The receptors derive from an adult who was a healthcare worker with PCR-confirmed SARS-CoV-2 infection or an uninfected control (not recorded which).

V is TRBV19 and J is TRBJ2-4; a possible D gene is TRBD1 (7 bases). CDR3 length equals 14 residues. The V and J ends lost 5 bases and 3 bases respectively, with 11 bases between them. Germline CDR1 LNHDA, CDR2 SQIVND (reference sequence). Here the CDR3 reads CASSAGGGKNIQYF. The CDR3 nucleotides are TGTGCCAGTAGTGCAGGGGGAGGCAAAAACATTCAGTACTTC.

There are a few counts of this clonotype. The chain links TRBV6-5 to TRBJ2-2, with D unresolved. V was shortened by 3 bases and J by 1 base, with 9 bases between the two germline ends. There are 15 residues in the CDR3. The V gene's germline CDR1 is MNHEY and CDR2 SVGAGI. The DNA for the CDR3 is TGTGCCAGCAGTTATAATACGGGGAACACCGGGGAGCTGTTTTTT. Residues: CASSYNTGNTGELFF.

This clonotype was recorded a few times. The chain carries TRBV11-3 and TRBJ1-1, with no clear D. Germline values: CDR1 SGHNT, CDR2 YENEEA. V lost 4 bases and J 2 bases, leaving 8 bases between the germline ends. The CDR3 runs to 13 residues. The CDR3 sequence: CASSSLINTEAFF. In DNA, the CDR3 is TGTGCCAGCAGCTCTTTAATTAACACTGAAGCTTTCTTT.

This clonotype came up a few times. This chain uses TRBV4-1 with TRBJ2-7, with TRBD1 as a possible D gene (6 bases). Germline V gene data show CDR1 as MGHRA and CDR2 as YSYEKL. V was pared by 4 bases and J by 2 bases, with 21 bases between. The CDR3 contains 17 residues. CDR3 sequence (DNA): TGCGCCAGCAGCCCCCCAAATTGGGACAAGAGAACCTACGAGCAGTACTTC. Translating gives CASSPPNWDKRTYEQYF.

V usage is TRBV5-4 and J usage is TRBJ2-1; possible D gene TRBD2, 6 bases. This CDR3 has 13 residues. Germline CDR1 SGHNT, CDR2 YYREEE (reference sequence). DNA of the CDR3: TGTGCTTCGGGGGAAAGGTCCTACAATGAGCAGTTCTTC. This sequence encodes CASGERSYNEQFF.

This clonotype was detected only a few times. The chain combines TRBV7-3 with TRBJ2-3; 9 nucleotides align to TRBD2. Germline V lookup: CDR1 SGHTA, CDR2 FQGTGA. The CDR3 totals 21 residues. The trim removed 2 bases at V and 0 bases at J, leaving 18 bases unmatched. CDR3 amino acids: CASSLPYPSSGDLASTDTQYF. DNA of the CDR3: TGTGCCAGCAGCTTACCCTATCCCTCTAGCGGGGACCTTGCTAGCACAGATACGCAGTATTTT.

This clonotype was counted a single time. This chain joins TRBV7-3 and TRBJ2-5; D gene unclear. In germline, CDR1 is SGHTA, CDR2 FQGTGA. The V gene lost 5 bases and the J gene lost 0 bases, with 10 bases spanning the gap. The CDR3 is made up of 14 amino acids. The CDR3 spells CASSLSGYQETQYF. As DNA, the CDR3 is TGTGCCAGCAGCCTTTCCGGGTACCAAGAGACCCAGTACTTC.

The V call is TRBV9, the J call TRBJ2-7, with unresolved D. V lost 3 bases, J lost 0 bases, and 7 bases lay in between. The germline CDR1 and CDR2 sequences are SGDLS and YYNGEE. The CDR3 sequence is 13 residues long. For the CDR3, the DNA is TGTGCCAGCAGCGCCGGCTTCTCCTACGAGCAGTACTTC. It specifies CASSAGFSYEQYF.

This chain connects TRBV18 to TRBJ2-7, with 8 positions matching TRBD2. Germline V gene lookup returns CDR1 KGHSH and CDR2 LQKENI. The CDR3 sequence is 15 residues long. The V segment lost 0 bases and the J segment 3 bases; nucleotides outside the gene matches: 4. In nucleotides, the CDR3 is TGTGCCAGCTCACCACCTAGCGGGGACGGCTACGAGCAGTACTTC. Translating gives CASSPPSGDGYEQYF.

In the case of this clonotype: Just one base apart from a much larger clone, this may be a read error. The gene calls are TRBV1 and TRBJ2-7; no DNA check was done on the table's D call, TRBD1. TRBV1 is assigned pseudogene status. The CDR3 sequence is 18 residues long. The CDR3 sequence is CISSRMLRPGQGWYEQYF. The CDR3 nucleotides are TGCATCAGCAGCCGGATGCTCCGCCCGGGACAGGGTTGGTACGAGCAGTACTTC.

At least ten counts were recorded for this clonotype. The chain recombines TRBV7-9 with TRBJ2-6, with D perhaps TRBD2 (6 bases). The CDR3 length is 15 residues. Germline lookup yields CDR1 SEHNR and CDR2 FQNEAQ (reference sequence). V was shortened by 2 bases and J by 2 bases, with 7 bases between the two germline ends. The CDR3: CASSLTGAGANVLTF. Here the CDR3 DNA reads TGTGCCAGCAGCTTAACGGGGGCTGGGGCCAACGTCCTGACTTTC.

This clonotype has just a few counts. This chain links TRBV6-2 or TRBV6-3 with TRBJ1-5; D is perhaps TRBD1 (6 bases). The CDR3 has 15 amino acids. Per the germline V gene, CDR1 is MNHEY and CDR2 is SVGEGT. Trimming took 2 bases from V and 2 from J, leaving 10 bases between them. DNA for the CDR3: TGTGCCAGCAGTTACGTCAGGGGTGGCAATCAGCCCCAGCATTTT. Its protein product is CASSYVRGGNQPQHF.

The V gene is TRBV20-1, the J gene TRBJ2-5; 8 bases line up with TRBD2. The CDR3 runs 14 residues. Trimming removed 5 bases from V and 4 bases from J; junction bases left unmatched: 9. Looked up from germline, CDR1 is DFQATT and CDR2 is SNEGSKA (reference sequence). The CDR3: CSARRAGGGETQYF. DNA for the CDR3: TGCAGTGCTCGGCGGGCGGGAGGAGGAGAGACCCAGTACTTC.

This clonotype was seen at least ten times. V gene TRBV20-1 combines with J gene TRBJ2-1; perhaps D is TRBD1 or TRBD2 (6 bases each). The CDR3 runs to 14 residues. Trimming removed 6 bases from V and 5 bases from J, with 17 bases in between. CDR1 DFQATT and CDR2 SNEGSKA come from the germline V gene (reference sequence). CDR3 amino acids: CSAWVWGANNEQFF. DNA for the CDR3: TGCAGTGCCTGGGTATGGGGGGCGAACAATGAGCAGTTCTTC.

This clonotype was seen many times. The rearrangement uses TRBV10-3 and TRBJ2-7; TRBD2 aligns across 11 bases. With 7 bases clipped from V and 2 bases from J, the junction kept 1 base outside the gene matches. The germline CDR1 and CDR2 sequences are ENHRY and SYGVKD. The CDR3 loop spans 13 amino acids. In nucleotides, the CDR3 is TGTGCCATCACGACTAGCGGGGCCTACGAGCAGTACTTC. Translated: CAITTSGAYEQYF.

The chain employs TRBV29-1 and TRBJ2-1; 11 bases align to TRBD1. Germline V gives CDR1 SQVTM, CDR2 ANQGSEA. After removal of 3 bases from V and 7 bases from J, the junction contained 5 bases not matched to a gene. CDR3 size: 14 residues. The CDR3 coding sequence is TGCAGCGTTGATAGTGGACAGGGGGCGAATGAGCAGTTCTTC. This translates into CSVDSGQGANEQFF.

This CDR3 is CSVRKGVHEQYF. The CDR3 DNA sequence: TGCAGCGTTCGTAAGGGGGTCCACGAGCAGTACTTC. V usage is TRBV29-1 and J usage is TRBJ2-7, with TRBD1 as a possible D gene (6 bases). The CDR3 contains 12 residues. V lost 5 bases to trimming and J lost 5 bases, with 13 bases between them. Germline values: CDR1 SQVTM, CDR2 ANQGSEA.

The chain is built from TRBV28 and TRBJ1-4; a possible D gene is TRBD1 (6 bases). The CDR3 loop spans 16 amino acids. The germline V gene has CDR1 MDHEN and CDR2 SYDVKM. V lost 5 bases and J lost 4, with 17 bases in between. The CDR3 nucleotides are TGTGCCAGCAGTCTCGGAACAGGGCACCTTAATGAAAAACTGTTTTTT. It encodes CASSLGTGHLNEKLFF.

The chain combines TRBV6-5 with TRBJ2-7; TRBD2 aligns across 7 bases. CDR1 MNHEY and CDR2 SVGAGI come from the germline V gene. With V trimmed by 7 bases and J by 7 bases, 10 bases remained unmatched. This CDR3 is built from 13 residues. The DNA for the CDR3 is TGTGCCAGCAAGAAGGGGAGGGTTTGGGAGCAGTACTTC. It codes for CASKKGRVWEQYF.

At least ten counts were recorded for this clonotype. The gene calls are TRBV4-1 and TRBJ2-3, with TRBD2 matching over 11 bases. CDR1 MGHRA and CDR2 YSYEKL come from the germline V gene. This CDR3 has 15 amino acids. V shed 2 bases, J shed 6 bases, and the junction held 4 bases outside the gene matches. The DNA of the CDR3 is TGCGCCAGCAGCCAAATAGCGGGGGGGCTGGATACGCAGTATTTT. Translating it yields CASSQIAGGLDTQYF.

The chain has TRBV12-5 and TRBJ1-1; tentative D call: TRBD1 (5 bases). The germline V and J ends were trimmed by 6 bases and 3 bases, with 11 bases remaining between them. Germline CDR1 is LGHNT and CDR2 is FRNRAP. This CDR3 comprises 13 residues. The CDR3, as DNA: TGTGCTAGTGGATCTCAGGGATACACTGAAGCTTTCTTT. Translated: CASGSQGYTEAFF. Full variable domain (remainder filled in from reference TRBV12-5 and TRBJ1-1): DARVTQTPRHKVTEMGQEVTMRCQPILGHNTVFWYRQTMMQGLELLAYFRNRAPLDDSGMPKDRFSAEMPDATLATLKIQPSEPRDSAVYFCASGSQGYTEAFFGQGTRLTVV.

This clonotype was observed at least ten times. V is TRBV27 and J is TRBJ1-1, with D possibly TRBD1 on 5 matching bases. The V gene lost 5 bases and the J gene lost 5 bases, with 12 bases spanning the gap. The CDR3 runs to 13 residues. Germline CDR1 is MNHEY and CDR2 is SMNVEV (reference sequence). DNA of the CDR3: TGTGCCAGCAGTGTCAGGGTTTTGACTGAAGCTTTCTTT. Protein product: CASSVRVLTEAFF.

This clonotype was counted a few times. The rearrangement links TRBV20-1 to TRBJ2-7; 7 bases match TRBD2. Unmatched junction bases numbered 1, after V lost 5 bases and J lost 3 bases. Looked up from germline, CDR1 is DFQATT and CDR2 is SNEGSKA (reference sequence). The CDR3 extends over 11 amino acids. The CDR3 loop reads CSARTSYEQYF. For the CDR3, the DNA is TGCAGTGCTCGGACTAGCTACGAGCAGTACTTC.

This clonotype turned up a few times. V gene TRBV7-9 combines with J gene TRBJ2-1; TRBD2 matches at 12 bases. CDR3 length: 19 amino acids. Germline trimming cut 1 base from V and 4 bases from J; bases unmatched to any gene: 11. The germline V gene encodes CDR1 SEHNR and CDR2 FQNEAQ (reference sequence). CDR3 residues: CASSLGQHRTSGEYNEQFF. As DNA, the CDR3 is TGTGCCAGCAGCTTAGGGCAGCACAGGACTAGCGGGGAATACAATGAGCAGTTCTTC. Full variable domain (outside the CDR3, taken from reference TRBV7-9 and TRBJ2-1): DTGVSQNPRHKITKRGQNVTFRCDPISEHNRLYWYRQTLGQGPEFLTYFQNEAQLEKSRLLSDRFSAERPKGSFSTLEIQRTEQGDSAMYLCASSLGQHRTSGEYNEQFFGPGTRLTVL.

This clonotype was observed many times. V is TRBV3-1 and J is TRBJ2-5; 7 bases align to TRBD1. This CDR3 comprises 18 residues. Germline V CDR1 and CDR2: LGHDT, YNNKEL (reference sequence). Trimming removed 2 bases from V and 3 bases from J; junction bases left unmatched: 15. The CDR3 protein is CASSQLFLDRNGEETQYF. In nucleotides, the CDR3 is TGTGCCAGCAGCCAACTTTTCCTGGACAGGAACGGAGAAGAGACCCAGTACTTC.

The rearrangement uses TRBV3-1 and TRBJ2-1; D not certain. The CDR3 extends over 14 amino acids. The ends were cut back, 4 bases at V and 4 bases at J, with 11 bases in the middle. Germline CDR1 is LGHDT and CDR2 is YNNKEL (reference sequence). CDR3 region: CASSRNGKYNEQFF. CDR3 DNA sequence: TGTGCCAGCAGCCGGAACGGCAAATACAATGAGCAGTTCTTC.

This clonotype was picked up many times. The V and J genes are TRBV18 and TRBJ2-5; TRBD1 agrees at 11 bases. This CDR3 is built from 14 residues. The V gene end was trimmed by 3 bases and the J gene end by 5 bases; junction bases not matched to a gene: 2. The V gene's germline CDR1 is KGHSH and CDR2 LQKENI. CDR3 region: CASSPGQGAETQYF. The CDR3 bases are TGTGCCAGCTCACCCGGACAGGGGGCGGAGACCCAGTACTTC.

This clonotype occurred a few times. The chain carries TRBV18 and TRBJ2-7; 7 bases map to TRBD1. V lost 5 bases and J lost 0; bases outside the gene matches: 7. The CDR3 runs to 15 residues. CDR1 KGHSH and CDR2 LQKENI come from the germline V gene. For the CDR3, the DNA is TGTGCCAGCTCAAGCCGGGACAGACTCTCCTACGAGCAGTACTTC. It is translated as CASSSRDRLSYEQYF.

The chain joins TRBV9 to TRBJ2-1, with 10 bases that match TRBD2. CDR3 length equals 16 residues. V shed 3 bases, J shed 6 bases, and the junction held 9 bases outside the gene matches. The germline V gene has CDR1 SGDLS and CDR2 YYNGEE. CDR3: CASSERGGLAINEQFF. DNA for the CDR3: TGTGCCAGCAGCGAACGAGGGGGACTAGCGATCAATGAGCAGTTCTTC.

This chain links TRBV2 with TRBJ2-1, with 13 bases identical to TRBD2. Per the germline V gene, CDR1 is SNHLY and CDR2 is FYNNEI. With V trimmed by 6 bases and J by 8 bases, 7 bases remained unmatched. The CDR3 spans 15 residues. The CDR3 region has the DNA TGTGCCAGCAGCAAACTAGCGGGGGGGCGAGATGAGCAGTTCTTC. This encodes CASSKLAGGRDEQFF.

This clonotype was detected ten times or more. The chain employs TRBV7-2 and TRBJ2-5, with D unresolved. The ends were cut back, 5 bases at V and 1 base at J, with 11 bases in the middle. CDR3 length: 14 residues. Germline loops: CDR1 SGHTA, CDR2 FQGNSA. As DNA, the CDR3 is TGTGCCAGCAGCCCCCGGTACAGCCAAGAGACCCAGTACTTC. It yields the protein CASSPRYSQETQYF.

The rearrangement uses TRBV7-2 and TRBJ2-1; 16 bases fit TRBD2. Germline loops: CDR1 SGHTA, CDR2 FQGNSA. The V segment lost 5 bases and the J segment 0 bases; nucleotides outside the gene matches: 7. The length of the CDR3 is 19 residues. The CDR3 here is CASSQPGLAGGTSYNEQFF. Here the CDR3 DNA reads TGTGCCAGCAGCCAACCGGGACTAGCGGGAGGGACCTCCTACAATGAGCAGTTCTTC.